The T cell receptor beta chain under discussion was sequenced for a study of human T cells and chemical hapten exposure. Whole-study findings and limits: Expanded TCRs were compared with controls, and the expanded TCRs formed significantly more large CDR3 similarity clusters. With patch test score, the counts of PT1 expanded TCRs showed a positive correlation.

Time point noted: patch test 2, 6 weeks after DPC sensitization. Treatment of the sample: therapeutic diphenylcyclopropenone sensitization with weekly scalp DPC. From whole blood left unfractionated, total RNA was extracted. This clonotype has only a few counts. Its antigen is unidentified. Germline-derived CDR1 and CDR2 are SGHNT and YENEEA. Trimming took 1 base from V and 7 from J, leaving 10 bases between them. The length of the CDR3 is 13 residues. During construction of the library, unique molecular identifiers were attached to individual cDNA molecules for quantitative, reproducible TCR counting. TCRdb reprocessed the RACE reads with MiXCR, giving one entry per CDR3 protein. The sample contains about 140,000 distinct CDR3 sequences, roughly 12% of which appear only once.

This chain links TRBV11-3 with TRBJ1-2, with D tentatively TRBD1 (5 bases). The origin of this receptor is a woman between 50 and 59 years old with alopecia areata. Some clones in this sample may be carry-over from other donors' samples. The sample here was whole blood, taken in connection with sensitization to the hapten diphenylcyclopropenone (DPC). The CDR3 loop reads CASSLVREAGYTF. The CDR3 DNA reads as TGTGCCAGCAGCTTAGTCAGGGAGGCTGGCTACACCTTC.